The 22 T cell receptor beta chains in this list originate from one sample, sequenced in a study of OX40 agonist ivuxolimab in advanced cancers. Data came from immunoSEQ multiplex PCR; TCRdb stores just in-frame clones and leaves some out. The sample carries around 80,000 clones, around 90% recorded once. Source: CD4+ or CD8+ T cells sorted from blood, taken in a trial of the OX40 agonist ivuxolimab. The receptors here all came from an adult with an advanced solid tumor such as melanoma, head and neck, liver or kidney cancer.

This clone has only one observation. The chain carries TRBV7-2 and TRBJ1-5; tentatively, D is TRBD1 (6 bases). Germline-derived CDR1 and CDR2 are SGHTA and FQGNSA. Trimming took 0 bases from V and 5 from J, leaving 11 bases between them. The CDR3 covers 15 residues. CDR3 protein: CASSLAGGAHQPQHF. DNA of the CDR3: TGTGCCAGCAGCTTAGCGGGGGGCGCGCATCAGCCCCAGCATTTT. The whole variable domain, filled in from reference TRBV7-2 and TRBJ1-5, reads GAGVSQSPSNKVTEKGKDVELRCDPISGHTALYWYRQSLGQGLEFLIYFQGNSAPDKSGLPSDRFSAERTGGSVSTLTIQRTQQEDSAVYLCASSLAGGAHQPQHFGDGTRLSIL.

The V call is TRBV11-3, the J call TRBJ2-1, with no clear D. Per germline, CDR1 SGHNT and CDR2 YENEEA. This CDR3 contains 15 residues. V gave up 8 bases and J gave up 1 base, with 15 bases separating them. CDR3 amino acids: CASRSMKGSYNEQFF. The CDR3 DNA sequence: TGTGCCAGCCGCAGTATGAAGGGATCCTACAATGAGCAGTTCTTC.

V gene TRBV5-6 combines with J gene TRBJ2-7; TRBD2 matches 10 bases. In germline, CDR1 is SGHDT, CDR2 YYEEEE. The CDR3 is 14 residues long. The J segment lost 3 bases and the V segment lost 4 bases, leaving 4 bases of the junction unmatched. The CDR3 DNA reads as TGTGCCAGCAGCAAGGGACTAGCGAACTACGAGCAGTACTTC. Translated: CASSKGLANYEQYF.

This sequence joins TRBV9 and TRBJ2-3; D not resolved. The CDR3 has 13 residues. The V gene's germline CDR1 is SGDLS and CDR2 YYNGEE. V dropped 3 bases and J dropped 5 bases, with 10 bases sitting between them. The CDR3 here is CASSDSIGDTQYF. As DNA, the CDR3 is TGTGCCAGCAGCGACTCGATTGGAGATACGCAGTATTTT. Complete variable domain (other parts from reference TRBV9 and TRBJ2-3): DSGVTQTPKHLITATGQRVTLRCSPRSGDLSVYWYQQSLDQGLQFLIQYYNGEERAKGNILERFSAQQFPDLHSELNLSSLELGDSALYFCASSDSIGDTQYFGPGTRLTVL.

This clone was counted only a few times. J is TRBJ2-1 and V is TRBV5-1; 7 bases align to TRBD2. Germline lookup yields CDR1 SGHRS and CDR2 YFSETQ. The V segment lost 7 bases and the J segment 0 bases; nucleotides outside the gene matches: 7. CDR3 length: 15 amino acids. The CDR3: CASEASGASYNEQFF. The CDR3 DNA is TGCGCCAGCGAGGCTAGCGGAGCCTCCTACAATGAGCAGTTCTTC.

V and J are TRBV2 and TRBJ1-5; no firm D call. Trimming pared 7 bases from V and 5 bases from J, leaving 12 bases between. CDR3 size: 13 residues. CDR1 SNHLY and CDR2 FYNNEI come from the germline V gene. For the CDR3, the DNA is TGTGCCAGCAACCTACAGATCGATCAGCCCCAGCATTTT. It specifies CASNLQIDQPQHF.

This sequence joins TRBV7-2 and TRBJ2-7, with TRBD2 as a possible D gene (5 bases). V was pared by 5 bases and J by 0 bases, with 11 bases between. Per the germline V gene, CDR1 is SGHTA and CDR2 is FQGNSA. The CDR3 is made up of 14 amino acids. CDR3 residues: CASSLREYSYEQYF. The CDR3 nucleotides are TGTGCCAGCAGCCTCCGGGAATACTCCTACGAGCAGTACTTC.

The chain recombines TRBV10-3 with TRBJ2-7; 11 bases fit TRBD1. Germline assignment: CDR1 ENHRY and CDR2 SYGVKD. The ends lost 3 bases at V and 3 bases at J; junction bases unmatched: 4. CDR3 size: 15 residues. CDR3 sequence reads: CAISDWDRGVYEQYF. The DNA of the CDR3 is TGTGCCATCAGTGATTGGGACAGGGGGGTCTACGAGCAGTACTTC.

The chain links TRBV23-1 to TRBJ1-5, with D unresolved. TRBV23-1 is classed as an ORF, of uncertain function. The CDR3 contains 14 residues. The V gene lost 8 bases and the J gene lost 5 bases, with 16 bases spanning the gap. The CDR3 bases are TGCGCCAGCGGTTGGTTGGAGGGCGATCAGCCCCAGCATTTT. Translated, it gives CASGWLEGDQPQHF.

The rearrangement joins TRBV28 to TRBJ2-1, with 9 bases fitting TRBD2. Germline CDR1 MDHEN, CDR2 SYDVKM. J was trimmed by 0 bases and V by 4 bases; bases with no gene match: 4. This CDR3 region has 16 residues. CDR3 amino acids: CASSSYSGSSYNEQFF. The DNA of the CDR3 is TGTGCCAGCAGTTCCTATAGCGGGAGCTCCTACAATGAGCAGTTCTTC.

V gene TRBV18 combines with J gene TRBJ2-1; TRBD2 aligns across 8 bases. The CDR3 spans 16 residues. Per the germline V gene, CDR1 is KGHSH and CDR2 is LQKENI. V was pared by 3 bases and J by 4 bases, with 8 bases of the junction left unmatched. The CDR3 nucleotides read TGTGCCAGCTCACCGGGTTTAACTAGCGGATACAATGAGCAGTTCTTC. Its protein product is CASSPGLTSGYNEQFF.

The gene calls are TRBV10-3 and TRBJ1-2; no firm D call. The CDR3 extends over 13 amino acids. CDR1 is ENHRY and CDR2 is SYGVKD in the germline V gene. V lost 8 bases to trimming and J lost 6 bases, with 16 bases between them. For the CDR3, the DNA is TGTGCCATCGGATGGGGTACAGTTGATGGCTACACCTTC. Its translation: CAIGWGTVDGYTF.

A single count supports this clone. The gene calls are TRBV5-6 and TRBJ2-5, with a weak D call TRBD2 (6 bases). CDR1 SGHDT and CDR2 YYEEEE come from the germline V gene. The CDR3 runs 14 residues. V was shortened by 4 bases and J by 7 bases, with 17 bases between the two germline ends. CDR3 residues: CASSRTWAAGTQYF. CDR3 DNA: TGTGCCAGCAGCCGCACGTGGGCAGCGGGGACCCAGTACTTC.

This chain connects TRBV25-1 to TRBJ2-5; 10 nucleotides agree with TRBD1. Germline values: CDR1 MGHDK, CDR2 SYGVNS. The CDR3 has 15 residues. V lost 2 bases and J lost 5; bases outside the gene matches: 5. The CDR3 sequence is CASSEGTGVSETQYF. In DNA, the CDR3 is TGTGCCAGCAGTGAAGGGACAGGGGTTTCCGAGACCCAGTACTTC.

A few counts support this clone. The chain links TRBV4-1 to TRBJ2-5, with D possibly TRBD2 on 6 matching bases. With 0 bases removed from V and 6 bases from J, the gap between germline ends came to 11 bases. The CDR3 has 14 residues. In germline, CDR1 is MGHRA, CDR2 YSYEKL. The CDR3 DNA is TGCGCCAGCAGCCAAGAATGGGGGGAACAGACCCAGTACTTC. This encodes CASSQEWGEQTQYF.

The chain combines TRBV11-3 with TRBJ2-2, with 7 bases matching TRBD1. This CDR3 contains 15 residues. Trimming took 5 bases from V and 0 from J; bases not matched to a gene: 3. Germline lookup yields CDR1 SGHNT and CDR2 YENEEA. The CDR3 sequence: CASSRDSPNTGELFF. CDR3 sequence (DNA): TGTGCCAGCAGCCGGGACAGTCCGAACACCGGGGAGCTGTTTTTT.

V gene TRBV7-9 combines with J gene TRBJ2-6; D may be TRBD2 (5 bases). V was shortened by 6 bases and J by 0 bases, with 12 bases between the two germline ends. The CDR3 extends over 16 amino acids. CDR1 and CDR2 (germline): SEHNR, FQNEAQ (reference sequence). This CDR3 reads CASRAAGGSGANVLTF. CDR3 bases: TGTGCCAGCAGGGCGGCGGGTGGCTCTGGGGCCAACGTCCTGACTTTC.

V and J are TRBV2 and TRBJ2-1; TRBD1 or TRBD2 may be the D gene (7 bases each). V lost 2 bases and J 7 bases, leaving 15 bases between the germline ends. The CDR3 contains 15 residues. Germline CDR1 and CDR2: SNHLY and FYNNEI. The CDR3 is CASSEREGAVNEQFF. In DNA, the CDR3 is TGTGCCAGCAGTGAAAGGGAGGGGGCCGTTAATGAGCAGTTCTTC.

The V call is TRBV15, the J call TRBJ2-5; 8 bases map to TRBD2. The CDR3 is 13 amino acids. Germline V lookup: CDR1 LNHNV, CDR2 YYDKDF (reference sequence). After removal of 3 bases from V and 7 bases from J, the junction contained 4 bases not matched to a gene. CDR3 protein: CATSRSGRGTQYF. As DNA, the CDR3 is TGTGCCACCAGCAGGAGCGGGAGAGGGACCCAGTACTTC.

V and J are TRBV7-9 and TRBJ1-3; TRBD1 might be the D (5 bases). The V and J ends lost 5 bases and 8 bases respectively, with 31 bases between them. Germline CDR1 is SEHNR and CDR2 is FQNEAQ (reference sequence). The CDR3 contains 19 residues. CDR3 amino acids: CASSNSFGDLREGPHTIYF. The CDR3 DNA is TGTGCCAGCAGCAACAGCTTTGGGGACCTCAGGGAGGGACCCCACACCATATATTTT.

The chain has TRBV7-2 and TRBJ2-3; 7 nucleotides agree with TRBD2. V lost 6 bases to trimming and J lost 0 bases; unmatched junction nucleotides: 6. The CDR3 totals 15 residues. CDR1 is SGHTA, CDR2 FQGNSA, per germline. DNA of the CDR3: TGTGCCAGCAGGTTAAGCGGGATTAGCACAGATACGCAGTATTTT. Translated: CASRLSGISTDTQYF.

This clone appeared a single time. This chain links TRBV15 with TRBJ2-7; no definite D call. This CDR3 region has 17 residues. Deletions cut 5 bases from V and 2 bases from J, with 22 bases between. Germline-derived CDR1 and CDR2 are LNHNV and YYDKDF (reference sequence). DNA of the CDR3: TGTGCCACCAGCCCAAACCCCCGCGATCCGAAAACCTACGAGCAGTACTTC. Its protein product is CATSPNPRDPKTYEQYF. The full variable domain, rest sourced from reference TRBV15 and TRBJ2-7, is DAMVIQNPRYQVTQFGKPVTLSCSQTLNHNVMYWYQQKSSQAPKLLFHYYDKDFNNEADTPDNFQSRRPNTSFCFLDIRSPGLGDTAMYLCATSPNPRDPKTYEQYFGPGTRLTVT.